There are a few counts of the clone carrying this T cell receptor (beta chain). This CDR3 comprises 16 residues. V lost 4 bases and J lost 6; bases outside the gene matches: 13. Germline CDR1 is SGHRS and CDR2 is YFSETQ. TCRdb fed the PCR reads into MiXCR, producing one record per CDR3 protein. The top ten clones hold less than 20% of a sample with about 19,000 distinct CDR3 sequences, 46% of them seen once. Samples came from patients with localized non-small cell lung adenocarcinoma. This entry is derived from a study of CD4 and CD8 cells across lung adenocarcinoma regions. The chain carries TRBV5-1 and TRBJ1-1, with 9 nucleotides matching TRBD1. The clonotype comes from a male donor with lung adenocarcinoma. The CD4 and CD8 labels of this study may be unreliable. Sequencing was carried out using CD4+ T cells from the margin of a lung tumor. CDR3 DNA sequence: TGCGCCAGCAGCACAAGTCCGCCGGGACAGGGCTCTGAAGCTTTCTTT. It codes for CASSTSPPGQGSEAFF.